The clone carrying this T cell receptor beta chain appeared a few times. The sample comes from a study of OX40 agonist ivuxolimab in advanced cancers. Overall study context: Treatment of patients was with ivuxolimab, an agonistic anti-OX40 (CD134) antibody. Cancers in dose escalation were hepatocellular, melanoma, renal cell and head and neck.

Data came from immunoSEQ multiplex PCR; TCRdb stores just in-frame clones and leaves some out. The sample contains approximately 13,000 clones, around 67% of which appear only once. The CDR3 runs to 17 residues. V was pared by 5 bases and J by 0 bases, with 14 bases between. This rearrangement joins TRBV23-1 to TRBJ1-6; D ambiguous. TRBV23-1 is labeled an ORF, and its function is uncertain. The specimen was CD4+ or CD8+ T cells sorted from blood, collected in a trial of the OX40 agonist ivuxolimab. This receptor was identified in an adult with an advanced solid tumor such as melanoma, head and neck, liver or kidney cancer. CDR3 bases: TGCGCCAGCAGTGAGGGCGAACCGAGCTCCTATAATTCACCCCTCCACTTT. Translation gives CASSEGEPSSYNSPLHF.